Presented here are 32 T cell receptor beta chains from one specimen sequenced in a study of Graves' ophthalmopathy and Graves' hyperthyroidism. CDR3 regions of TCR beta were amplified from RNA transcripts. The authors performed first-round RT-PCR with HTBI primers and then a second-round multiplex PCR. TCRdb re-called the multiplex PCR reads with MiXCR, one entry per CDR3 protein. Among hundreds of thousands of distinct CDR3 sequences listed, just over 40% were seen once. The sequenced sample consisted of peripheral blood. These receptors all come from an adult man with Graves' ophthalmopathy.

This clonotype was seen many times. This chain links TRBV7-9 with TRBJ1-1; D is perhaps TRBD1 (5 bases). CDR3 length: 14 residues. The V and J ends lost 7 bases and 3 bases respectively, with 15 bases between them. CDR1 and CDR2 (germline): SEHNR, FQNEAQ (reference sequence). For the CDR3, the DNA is TGTGCCAGCAACCTGCGGGGGGACGACACTGAAGCTTTCTTT. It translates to CASNLRGDDTEAFF.

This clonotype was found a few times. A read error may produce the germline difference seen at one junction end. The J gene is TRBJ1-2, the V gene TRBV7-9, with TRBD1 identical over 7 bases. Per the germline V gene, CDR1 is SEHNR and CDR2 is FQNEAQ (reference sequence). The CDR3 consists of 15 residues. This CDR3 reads CASSQDKGADYGYTF. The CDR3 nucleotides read TGCGCCAGCAGCCAAGATAAGGGGGCTGACTATGGCTACACCTTC.

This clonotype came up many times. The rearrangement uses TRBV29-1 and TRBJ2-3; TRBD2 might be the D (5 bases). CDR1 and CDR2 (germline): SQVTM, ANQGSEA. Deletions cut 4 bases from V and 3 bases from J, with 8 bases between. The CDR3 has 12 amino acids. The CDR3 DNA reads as TGCAGCGTTGGGAGAGGGACAGATACGCAGTATTTT. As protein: CSVGRGTDTQYF.

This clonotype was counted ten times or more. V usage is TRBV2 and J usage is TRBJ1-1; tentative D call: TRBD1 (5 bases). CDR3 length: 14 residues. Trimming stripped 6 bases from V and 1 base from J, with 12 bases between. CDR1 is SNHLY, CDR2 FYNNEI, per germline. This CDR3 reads CASRDQGANTEAFF. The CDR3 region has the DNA TGTGCCAGCAGGGACCAGGGTGCGAACACTGAAGCTTTCTTT.

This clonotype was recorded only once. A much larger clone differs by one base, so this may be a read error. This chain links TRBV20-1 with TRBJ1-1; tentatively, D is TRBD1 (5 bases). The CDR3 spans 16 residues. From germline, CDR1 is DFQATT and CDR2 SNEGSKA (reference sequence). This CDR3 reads CSAREARGEVGTEALF. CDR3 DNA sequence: TGCAGTGCTAGAGAGGCGCGGGGGGAGGTCGGCACTGAAGCTCTCTTT.

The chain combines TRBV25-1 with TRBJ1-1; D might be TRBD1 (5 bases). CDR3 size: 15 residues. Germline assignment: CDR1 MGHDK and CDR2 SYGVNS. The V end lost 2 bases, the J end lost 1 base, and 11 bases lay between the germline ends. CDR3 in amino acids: CASSERGHSNTEAFF. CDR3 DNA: TGTGCCAGCAGTGAAAGGGGTCACTCGAACACTGAAGCTTTCTTT.

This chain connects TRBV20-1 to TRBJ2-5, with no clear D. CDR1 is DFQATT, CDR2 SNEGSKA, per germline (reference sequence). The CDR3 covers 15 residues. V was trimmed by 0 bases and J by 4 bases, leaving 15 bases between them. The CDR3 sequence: CSARDLKGLGETQYF. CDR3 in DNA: TGCAGTGCTAGAGATCTGAAAGGGTTAGGAGAGACCCAGTACTTC.

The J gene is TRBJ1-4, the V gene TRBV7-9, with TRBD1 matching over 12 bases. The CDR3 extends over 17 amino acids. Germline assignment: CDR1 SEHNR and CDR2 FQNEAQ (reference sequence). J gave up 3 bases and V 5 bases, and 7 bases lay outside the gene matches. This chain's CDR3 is CASSIGTGGAANEKLFF. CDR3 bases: TGTGCCAGCAGCATCGGGACAGGGGGCGCAGCTAATGAAAAACTGTTTTTT.

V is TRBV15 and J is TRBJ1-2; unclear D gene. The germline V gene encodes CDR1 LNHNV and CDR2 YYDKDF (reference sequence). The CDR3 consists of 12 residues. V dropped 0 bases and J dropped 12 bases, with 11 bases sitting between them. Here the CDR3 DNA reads TGTGCCACCAGCAGAGATCAGGCCTTTAACACCTTC. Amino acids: CATSRDQAFNTF.

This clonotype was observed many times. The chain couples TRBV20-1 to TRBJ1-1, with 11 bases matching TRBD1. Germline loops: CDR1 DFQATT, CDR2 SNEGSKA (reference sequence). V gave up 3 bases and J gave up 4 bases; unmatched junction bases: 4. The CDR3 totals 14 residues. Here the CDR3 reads CSARPGTGGTEAFF. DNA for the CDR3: TGCAGTGCTAGGCCGGGGACAGGGGGCACTGAAGCTTTCTTT.

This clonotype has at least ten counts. This chain's CDR3 is CSAPLGVETQYF. CDR3 in DNA: TGCAGTGCACCCCTAGGGGTGGAGACCCAGTACTTC. The rearrangement uses TRBV20-1 and TRBJ2-5, with D perhaps matching TRBD1 (5 bases). Germline lookup yields CDR1 DFQATT and CDR2 SNEGSKA (reference sequence). Trimming cost V 6 bases and J 5 bases, with 13 bases left between them. The CDR3 loop spans 12 amino acids.

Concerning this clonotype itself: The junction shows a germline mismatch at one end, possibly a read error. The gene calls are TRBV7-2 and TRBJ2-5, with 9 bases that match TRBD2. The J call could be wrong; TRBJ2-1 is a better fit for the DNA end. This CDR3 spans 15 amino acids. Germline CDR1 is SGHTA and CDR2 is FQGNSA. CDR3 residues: CASSLGGRAYNEQFF. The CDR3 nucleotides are TGTGCCAGCAGCTTAGGCGGGAGGGCCTACAACGAGCAGTTCTTC.

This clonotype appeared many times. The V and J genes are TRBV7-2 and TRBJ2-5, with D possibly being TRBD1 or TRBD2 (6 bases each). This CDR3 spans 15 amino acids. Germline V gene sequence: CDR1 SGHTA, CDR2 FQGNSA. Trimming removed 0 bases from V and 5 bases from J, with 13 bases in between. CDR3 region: CASSLAGGLGETQYF. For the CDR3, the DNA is TGTGCCAGCAGCTTAGCAGGGGGGCTGGGGGAGACCCAGTACTTC.

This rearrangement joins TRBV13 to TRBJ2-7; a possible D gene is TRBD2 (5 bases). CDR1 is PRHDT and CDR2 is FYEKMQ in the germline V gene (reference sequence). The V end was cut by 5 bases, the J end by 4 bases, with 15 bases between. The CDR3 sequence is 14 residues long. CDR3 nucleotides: TGTGCCAGCAGCCCCAACCGAGGGAGATACGAGCAGTACTTC. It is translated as CASSPNRGRYEQYF.

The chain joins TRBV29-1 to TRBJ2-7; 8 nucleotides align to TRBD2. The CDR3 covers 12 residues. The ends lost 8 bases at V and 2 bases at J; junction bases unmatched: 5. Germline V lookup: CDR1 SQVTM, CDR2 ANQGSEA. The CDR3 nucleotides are TGCAGCTTGGACGGGGGGGCCTACGAGCAGTACTTC. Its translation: CSLDGGAYEQYF.

The CDR3 nucleotides read TGTGCCAGCCGTACCGGGACAGGAGCTTTCGAGCAGTACTTC. This codes for CASRTGTGAFEQYF. V usage is TRBV6-6 and J usage is TRBJ2-7; 8 nucleotides match TRBD1. CDR1 is MNHNY and CDR2 is SVGAGI in the germline V gene (reference sequence). After removal of 8 bases from V and 6 bases from J, the junction contained 12 bases not matched to a gene. The length of the CDR3 is 14 residues.

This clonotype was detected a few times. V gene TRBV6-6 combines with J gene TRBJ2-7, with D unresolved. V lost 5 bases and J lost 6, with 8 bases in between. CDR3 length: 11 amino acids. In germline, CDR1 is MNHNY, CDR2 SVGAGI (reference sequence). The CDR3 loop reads CASSVAPEQYF. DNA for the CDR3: TGTGCCAGCAGTGTGGCACCCGAGCAGTACTTC.

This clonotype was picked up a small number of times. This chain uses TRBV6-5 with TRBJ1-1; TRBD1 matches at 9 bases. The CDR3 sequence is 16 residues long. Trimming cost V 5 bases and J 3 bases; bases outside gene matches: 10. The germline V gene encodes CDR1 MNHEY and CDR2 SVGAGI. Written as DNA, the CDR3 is TGTGCCAGCAGTGGAAGACAGGGGGTAAGGGACACTGAAGCTTTCTTT. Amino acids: CASSGRQGVRDTEAFF.

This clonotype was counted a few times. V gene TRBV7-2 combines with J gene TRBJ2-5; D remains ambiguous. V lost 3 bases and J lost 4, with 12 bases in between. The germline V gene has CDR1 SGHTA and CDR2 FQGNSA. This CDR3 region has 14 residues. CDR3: CASSLVGTPETQYF. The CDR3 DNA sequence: TGTGCCAGCAGCTTGGTGGGCACTCCAGAGACCCAGTACTTC.

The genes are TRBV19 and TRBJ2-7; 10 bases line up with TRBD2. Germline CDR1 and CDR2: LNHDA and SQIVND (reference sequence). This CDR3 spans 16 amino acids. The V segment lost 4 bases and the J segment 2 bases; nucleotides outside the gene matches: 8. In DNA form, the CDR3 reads TGTGCCAGTAGTACCCAAGCGGGAGGGGGGACCTACGAGCAGTACTTC. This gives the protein CASSTQAGGGTYEQYF.

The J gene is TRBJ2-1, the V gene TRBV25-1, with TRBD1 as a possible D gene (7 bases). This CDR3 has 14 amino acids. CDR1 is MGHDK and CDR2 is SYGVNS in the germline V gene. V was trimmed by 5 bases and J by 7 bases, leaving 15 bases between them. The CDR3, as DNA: TGTGCCAGCAGTTCTGACAGGGAGGTTAATGAGCAGTTCTTC. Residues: CASSSDREVNEQFF. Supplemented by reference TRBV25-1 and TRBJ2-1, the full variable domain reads EADIYQTPRYLVIGTGKKITLECSQTMGHDKMYWYQQDPGMELHLIHYSYGVNSTEKGDLSSESTVSRIRTEHFPLTLESARPSHTSQYLCASSSDREVNEQFFGPGTRLTVL.

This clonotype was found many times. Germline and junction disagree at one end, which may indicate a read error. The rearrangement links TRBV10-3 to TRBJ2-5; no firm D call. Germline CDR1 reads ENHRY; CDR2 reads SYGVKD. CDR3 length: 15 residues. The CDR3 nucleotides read TGTGCCAGCAGTTACCGGCGTGGCGTCCAAGAGACCCAGTACTTC. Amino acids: CASSYRRGVQETQYF.

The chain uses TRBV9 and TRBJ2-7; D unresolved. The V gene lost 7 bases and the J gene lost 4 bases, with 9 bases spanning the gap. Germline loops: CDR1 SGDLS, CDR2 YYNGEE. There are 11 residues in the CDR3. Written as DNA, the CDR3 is TGTGCCAGCGGGTCACAGTACGAGCAGTACTTC. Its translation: CASGSQYEQYF.

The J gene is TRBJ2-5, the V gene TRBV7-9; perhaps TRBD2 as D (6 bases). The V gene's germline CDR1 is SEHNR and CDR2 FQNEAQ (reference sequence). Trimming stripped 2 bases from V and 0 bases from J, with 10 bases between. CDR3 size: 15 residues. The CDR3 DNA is TGTGCCAGCAGCTTAAACCGGGAGTACCAAGAGACCCAGTACTTC. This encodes CASSLNREYQETQYF.

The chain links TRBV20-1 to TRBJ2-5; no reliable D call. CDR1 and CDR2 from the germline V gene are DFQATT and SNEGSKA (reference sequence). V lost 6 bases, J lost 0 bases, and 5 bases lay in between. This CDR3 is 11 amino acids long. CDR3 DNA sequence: TGCAGTGCGGGGAACCAAGAGACCCAGTACTTC. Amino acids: CSAGNQETQYF.

CDR3 sequence: CASRSTDINTEAFF. For the CDR3, the DNA is TGTGCCAGCAGGAGCACCGACATAAACACTGAAGCTTTCTTT. The chain uses TRBV7-6 and TRBJ1-1; unclear D gene. V lost 6 bases and J 2 bases, leaving 13 bases between the germline ends. Germline CDR1 reads SGHVS; CDR2 reads FNYEAQ. The CDR3 contains 14 residues.

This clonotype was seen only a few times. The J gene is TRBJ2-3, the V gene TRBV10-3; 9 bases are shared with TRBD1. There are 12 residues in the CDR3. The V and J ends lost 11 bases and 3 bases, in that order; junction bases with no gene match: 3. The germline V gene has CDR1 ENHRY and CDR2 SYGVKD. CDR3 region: CAQGQGTDTQYF. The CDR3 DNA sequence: TGTGCCCAGGGACAGGGAACAGATACGCAGTATTTT.

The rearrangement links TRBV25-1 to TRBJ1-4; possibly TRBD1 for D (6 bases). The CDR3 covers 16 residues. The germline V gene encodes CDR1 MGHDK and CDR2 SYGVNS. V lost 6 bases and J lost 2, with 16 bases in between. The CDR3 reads CASSQAGVGTNEKLFF. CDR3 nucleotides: TGTGCCAGCAGCCAAGCAGGGGTCGGGACTAATGAAAAACTGTTTTTT.

The CDR3 loop is CSLARQALETQYF. In DNA form, the CDR3 reads TGCAGCTTAGCGAGACAGGCGCTGGAGACCCAGTACTTC. V and J are TRBV29-1 and TRBJ2-5; D possibly corresponds to TRBD1 (6 bases). The germline V gene has CDR1 SQVTM and CDR2 ANQGSEA. Trimming pared 8 bases from V and 5 bases from J, leaving 18 bases between. The CDR3 is 13 residues long.

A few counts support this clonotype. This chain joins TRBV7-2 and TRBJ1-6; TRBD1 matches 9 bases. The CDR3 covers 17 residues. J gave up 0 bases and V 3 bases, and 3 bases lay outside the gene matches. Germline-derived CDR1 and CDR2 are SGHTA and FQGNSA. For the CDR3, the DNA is TGTGCCAGCAGCTTTGGGACAGGGAGCTCCTATAATTCACCCCTCCACTTT. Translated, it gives CASSFGTGSSYNSPLHF.

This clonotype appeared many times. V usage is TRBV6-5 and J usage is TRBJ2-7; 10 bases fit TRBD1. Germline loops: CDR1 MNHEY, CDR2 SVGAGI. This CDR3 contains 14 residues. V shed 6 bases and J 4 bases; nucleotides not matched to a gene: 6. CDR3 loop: CASSQRQGAYEQYF. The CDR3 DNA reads TGTGCCAGCAGCCAACGACAGGGGGCTTACGAGCAGTACTTC.

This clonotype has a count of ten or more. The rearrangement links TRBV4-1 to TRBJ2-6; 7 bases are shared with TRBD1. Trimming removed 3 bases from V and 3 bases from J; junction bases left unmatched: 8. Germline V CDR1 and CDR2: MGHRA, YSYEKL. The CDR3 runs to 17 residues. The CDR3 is CASSQPRQGYGANVLTF. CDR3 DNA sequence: TGCGCCAGCAGCCAGCCGAGACAGGGCTATGGGGCCAACGTCCTGACTTTC.